This T cell receptor (beta chain) was identified during a study of early T cells in non-severe SARS-CoV-2 infection (dated by TCRdb to the early 2020s). Regarding the complete study: Bulk RNA from unsorted whole blood was used for TCR sequencing, so alpha and beta chains could not be paired.

Libraries came from 5' RACE. Sequenced using a NextSeq 500. The TCR library protocol attached unique molecular identifiers to individual cDNA molecules to correct for sequencing error and PCR bias. Both TCR alpha and beta chains were sequenced, and tight co-correlation was observed between alpha and beta sequence abundances in each sample. The study's own analysis went as follows. Decombinator V4 was used to perform V gene, J gene and CDR3 annotation of TCR sequences. TCRs were defined as expanded if a significant change between any two time points was detected under a Poisson model with p below 0.0001. TCR abundances were normalised to the total number of TCRs sequenced in each sample and reported as counts per million. MAIT TCRs were defined by TRAV1-2 paired with TRAJ12, TRAJ20 or TRAJ33, and iNKT TCRs by TRAV10 paired with TRAJ18. VDJdb, accessed 1 November 2021, was searched for CMV, EBV and SARS-CoV-2 annotated TCRs, with TCRs annotated for multiple antigens excluded. TCRdb trimmed the raw reads at Q25, called clones with MiXCR and kept productive beta chains. Duplicate CDR3 protein sequences are folded into a single record with the most common DNA and genes. The V and J calls were determined by TCRdb, not by the authors. This sample gives roughly 100,000 distinct CDR3 sequences in total; less than 15% of them show up just once. Under 2.5% of the sample belongs to the ten largest clones.

In this sample, this clonotype turned up many times. Its antigen is currently not known. No much larger clonotype is one base removed from it; base qualities were not supplied. Set within a cohort of healthcare workers in London, UK, this nested case-control study involved weekly PCR testing of nasopharyngeal swabs along with blood sampling. Healthcare workers were enrolled in the week of the UK lockdown, from 23 to 31 March 2020, and were followed every week for up to roughly 15 weeks. What the study reported, not specific to this receptor: VDJdb matching was skewed toward anti-spike CD8 responses and likely underestimated virus-specific expansions, missing private and CD4 specificities.

The cysteine opens and the phenylalanine closes a CDR3 of 16 amino acids. Only the CDR3 DNA is retained, 48 bases long and in frame from the first base. V and J are truncated by 2 bases and 2 bases respectively, leaving an intervening sequence of 15 bases. The clonotype was recovered from an adult who was a healthcare worker with PCR-confirmed SARS-CoV-2 infection or an uninfected control (not recorded which). The specimen was whole blood. The sequence links TRBV12-3 or TRBV12-4 to TRBJ1-2, with no confidently assigned D gene. CDR3 sequence: CASSLRSLGKNYGYTF. The DNA sequence is as follows: TGTGCCAGCAGTTTAAGGAGCCTTGGGAAAAACTATGGCTACACCTTC.